The clone carrying this T cell receptor beta chain was detected once. Trimming cost V 5 bases and J 4 bases, with 11 bases left between them. This CDR3 is built from 14 residues. Per germline, CDR1 LNHDA and CDR2 SQIVND (reference sequence). The data were taken from a study of technical replicates of blood from a few donors. Data came from immunoSEQ multiplex PCR; TCRdb stores just in-frame clones and leaves some out. The sample carries 60,000 to 90,000 clones, approximately 93% recorded once. This TCR was recovered from a human donor in good health. This chain uses TRBV19 with TRBJ2-2; maybe TRBD2 (6 bases). The sequencing input was T cells isolated from PBMCs. DNA of the CDR3: TGTGCCAGTAGTGGGTCCGGGGGCACCGGGGAGCTGTTTTTT. This sequence encodes CASSGSGGTGELFF.